Detailed here is one T cell receptor (beta chain). This clonotype was detected a few times. Which antigen it targets is not known. No much larger clone is present one base from it, and per-base qualities are unavailable. The CDR3 contains 14 residues, cysteine and phenylalanine counted. Only the CDR3 part of the read is kept: 42 bases, read in frame from the first base. Relative to germline, V is missing 4 bases and J is missing 0 bases, with 3 bases of the junction outside any gene match. According to the germline V gene (reference sequence), CDR1 reads PRHDT and CDR2 reads FYEKMQ. The approximately 39 donors, aged about 6 to 95 years, were systemically healthy Caucasian individuals from Russia. Ten milliliters of peripheral blood were drawn from each donor into EDTA-treated Vacutainer tubes. Ficoll-Paque density-gradient centrifugation was used to isolate PBMCs, with at least 6 million obtained per sample. Trizol reagent was used to extract total RNA from PBMCs, with at least 5 micrograms per sample. For every donor, flow cytometry on a PBMC aliquot measured the percentage of naive CD45RAhigh/CD27high T cells.

The library came from 5' RACE. Sequenced on an Illumina HiSeq 2500. A second PCR of roughly 6 to 11 cycles was run with a J-beta primer mix and a sample-barcoded 5' primer. A template-switch 5' adaptor carrying 12 random nucleotides introduced a unique molecular identifier onto each TCR beta cDNA molecule. Each sample yielded at least 3 million CDR3-containing paired-end reads. First-strand cDNA synthesis was performed from all RNA using the Mint cDNA synthesis kit, with priming by a TRBC-specific oligonucleotide. After uracil-DNA glycosylase treatment, a first 18-cycle PCR used universal primers M1SS and BC2_uni_R on all cDNA. The published analysis was carried out like this. Normalization of each sample was performed by random selection of 1 million high-quality reads, each carrying a distinct molecular identifier. Reads with shared molecular identifiers were discarded instead of being binned into consensus sequences. CDR3 identification, clonotype clustering and error correction used MiTCR with a Q25 quality threshold and the strictest error-elimination algorithm. Lower-bound total TCR beta diversity was estimated with a nonparametric unseen species model using Euler transformation. TCRdb applied fastp at Q25 and MiXCR to the public reads, then kept only in-frame beta chains. Rows are unified per CDR3 protein, each entry keeping the most common DNA and genes. The V and J calls follow TCRdb's processing rather than the paper's. This sample lists roughly 930,000 distinct CDR3 sequences; under 50% were detected once. The ten biggest clones cover around 15% of the sample.

This record comes from a study of blood T cells in healthy people across ages (dated by TCRdb to between 2015 and 2016). Describing the broader study: In model experiments, template switching captured about one uniquely barcoded TCR beta cDNA molecule for every two T cells. Age-related changes in TCR beta repertoire diversity were measured in the study by deep sequencing normalized with unique cDNA molecular identifiers. The donors were split into four age groups: young (average about 16 years), middle-aged (roughly 39), aged (more than 60) and long-lived (under 85). To avoid experimental bias, donors of different ages were distributed randomly across sequencing lanes. Using the same blood draw, the study looked at two additional independent replicas of 1 million unique cDNA reads for two donors, one aged 18 to 29 and the other aged 80 or older. Points the paper makes about the study in general: Because donor CMV infection status was unknown, age-related changes in expanded clonotypes were potentially confounded. Bulk unsorted PBMC profiling prevented conclusive comparison of naive and antigen-experienced compartments. Estimates of total diversity from one million sequenced T cells were regarded as lower bounds and underestimates. The long-lived group showed more naive CD4+ T cells, fewer expanded clones and increased TCR diversity than the aged group, suggesting age selection. Observed TCR beta diversity per million T cells fell roughly linearly with age, and a significant reduction was already apparent by age approximately 40. The percentage of naive T cells measured by flow cytometry correlated strongly with observed TCR beta diversity.

The specimen sequenced was blood. The clonotype was recovered from a young man in good health. The chain links TRBV13 with TRBJ2-7; TRBD1 agrees with 7 junctional bases. Here the CDR3 is given as CASSSDRSSYEQYF. The bases are TGTGCCAGCAGCTCGGACAGGAGCTCCTACGAGCAGTACTTC. The variable domain in full, with residues beyond the CDR3 obtained from the reference TRBV13 and TRBJ2-7 genes, is AAGVIQSPRHLIKEKRETATLKCYPIPRHDTVYWYQQGPGQDPQFLISFYEKMQSDKGSIPDRFSAQQFSDYHSELNMSSLELGDSALYFCASSSDRSSYEQYFGPGTRLTVT.